Listed here is a single TCR beta chain. Its antigen remains unidentified. These data originate in a study of OX40 agonist ivuxolimab in advanced cancers. Study-level information: Dose-escalation subjects each had hepatocellular carcinoma, melanoma, renal cell or head and neck cancer. Having had anti-PD-1, anti-PD-L1 or anti-CTLA-4 therapy before was allowed, and over 35% had some. Findings and limits, study-wide: There was clonal expansion of CD4+ and CD8+ blood T cells by week 6 at 0.1 to 3.0 mg/kg.

Cycle 7 day 1, cycle 4 day 1, and baseline were the timepoints at which blood was sampled. The CDR3 sequence is 16 residues long. CDR1 and CDR2 from the germline V gene are SEHNR and FQNEAQ (reference sequence). V was pared by 5 bases and J by 4 bases, with 10 bases of the junction left unmatched. The protocol was immunoSEQ multiplex PCR, while the TCRdb copy is restricted to in-frame clones and leaves out a portion. The data contain about 52,000 clones, roughly nine tenths of them singletons. The sequencing here drew on CD4+ or CD8+ T cells sorted from blood, taken in a trial of the OX40 agonist ivuxolimab. This chain uses TRBV7-9 with TRBJ2-1, with TRBD2 identical over 8 bases. This TCR was sampled from an adult with an advanced solid tumor such as melanoma, head and neck, liver or kidney cancer. CDR3 region: CASSTSGAGGYNEQFF. The CDR3 nucleotides are TGTGCCAGCAGCACCTCGGGGGCGGGGGGATACAATGAGCAGTTCTTC.